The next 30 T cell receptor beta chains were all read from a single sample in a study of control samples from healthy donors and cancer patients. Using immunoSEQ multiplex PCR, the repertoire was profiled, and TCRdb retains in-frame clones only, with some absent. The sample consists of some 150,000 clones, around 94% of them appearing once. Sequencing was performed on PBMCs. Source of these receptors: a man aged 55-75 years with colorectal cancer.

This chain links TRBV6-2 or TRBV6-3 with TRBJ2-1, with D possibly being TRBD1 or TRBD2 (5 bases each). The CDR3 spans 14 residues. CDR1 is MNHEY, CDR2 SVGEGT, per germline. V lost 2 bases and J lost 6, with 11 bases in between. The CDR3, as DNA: TGTGCCAGCAGTTACCTCGGGACCAGCAATGAGCAGTTCTTC. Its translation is CASSYLGTSNEQFF.

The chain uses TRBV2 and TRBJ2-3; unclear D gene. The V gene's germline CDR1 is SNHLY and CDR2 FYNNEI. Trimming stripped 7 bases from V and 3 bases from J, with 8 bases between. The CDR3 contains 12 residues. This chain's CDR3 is CASNLVTDTQYF. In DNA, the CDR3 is TGTGCCAGCAACCTGGTAACAGATACGCAGTATTTT.

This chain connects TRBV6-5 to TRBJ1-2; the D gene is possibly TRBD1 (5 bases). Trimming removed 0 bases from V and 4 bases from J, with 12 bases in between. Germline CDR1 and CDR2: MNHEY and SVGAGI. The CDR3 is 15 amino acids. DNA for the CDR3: TGTGCCAGCAGTTACTCAGGGGAGGGGACCTATGGCTACACCTTC. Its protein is CASSYSGEGTYGYTF.

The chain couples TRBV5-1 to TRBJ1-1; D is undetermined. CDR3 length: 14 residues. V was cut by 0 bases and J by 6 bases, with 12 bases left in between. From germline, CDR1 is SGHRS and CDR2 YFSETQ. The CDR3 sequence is CASSLAAGMAEAFF. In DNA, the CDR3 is TGCGCCAGCAGCTTGGCGGCGGGGATGGCTGAAGCTTTCTTT.

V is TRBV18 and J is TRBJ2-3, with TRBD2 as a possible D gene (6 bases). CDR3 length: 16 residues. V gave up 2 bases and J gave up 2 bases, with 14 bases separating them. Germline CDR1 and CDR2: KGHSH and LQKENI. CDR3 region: CASSPGGTAFTDTQYF. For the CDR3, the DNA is TGTGCCAGCTCACCAGGCGGGACGGCCTTCACAGATACGCAGTATTTT.

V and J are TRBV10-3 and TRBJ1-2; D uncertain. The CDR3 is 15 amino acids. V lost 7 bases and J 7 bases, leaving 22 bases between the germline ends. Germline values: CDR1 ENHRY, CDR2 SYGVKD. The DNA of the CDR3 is TGTGCCATCATCGAAGCGGCCGGGAGTCTTACTGGCTACACCTTC. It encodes CAIIEAAGSLTGYTF.

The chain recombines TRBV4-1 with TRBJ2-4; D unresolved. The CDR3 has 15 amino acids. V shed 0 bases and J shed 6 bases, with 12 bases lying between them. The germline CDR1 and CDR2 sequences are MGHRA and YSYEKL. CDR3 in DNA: TGCGCCAGCAGCCAAGATTCACAGCCTCTAAACATTCAGTACTTC. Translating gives CASSQDSQPLNIQYF.

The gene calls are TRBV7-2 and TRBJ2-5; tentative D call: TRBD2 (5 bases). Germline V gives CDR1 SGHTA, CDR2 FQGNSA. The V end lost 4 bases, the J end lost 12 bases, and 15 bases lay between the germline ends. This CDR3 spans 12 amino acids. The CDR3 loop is CASSSWLGRKYF. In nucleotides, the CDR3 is TGTGCCAGCAGCTCGTGGTTAGGGAGAAAGTACTTC.

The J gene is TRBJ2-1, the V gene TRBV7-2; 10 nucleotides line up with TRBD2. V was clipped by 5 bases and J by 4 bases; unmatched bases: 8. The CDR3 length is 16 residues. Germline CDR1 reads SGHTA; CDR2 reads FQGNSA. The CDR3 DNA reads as TGTGCCAGCAGCCCTCTAGCGGGGGCCTTTTACAATGAGCAGTTCTTC. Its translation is CASSPLAGAFYNEQFF.

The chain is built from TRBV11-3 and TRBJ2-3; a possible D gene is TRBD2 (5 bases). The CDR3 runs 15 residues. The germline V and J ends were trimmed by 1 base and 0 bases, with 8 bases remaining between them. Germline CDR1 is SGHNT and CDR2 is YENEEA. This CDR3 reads CASSLGGSSTDTQYF. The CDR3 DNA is TGTGCCAGCAGCTTAGGAGGGTCTAGCACAGATACGCAGTATTTT. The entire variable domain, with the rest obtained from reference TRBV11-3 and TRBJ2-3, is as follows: EAGVVQSPRYKIIEKKQPVAFWCNPISGHNTLYWYLQNLGQGPELLIRYENEEAVDDSQLPKDRFSAERLKGVDSTLKIQPAELGDSAVYLCASSLGGSSTDTQYFGPGTRLTVL.

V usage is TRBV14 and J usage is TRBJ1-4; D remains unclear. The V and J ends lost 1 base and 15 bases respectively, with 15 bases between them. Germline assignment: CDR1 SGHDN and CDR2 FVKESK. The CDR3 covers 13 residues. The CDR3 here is CASSQVPSSLVFF. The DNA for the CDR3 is TGTGCCAGCAGCCAAGTTCCGTCGAGCTTAGTGTTTTTT.

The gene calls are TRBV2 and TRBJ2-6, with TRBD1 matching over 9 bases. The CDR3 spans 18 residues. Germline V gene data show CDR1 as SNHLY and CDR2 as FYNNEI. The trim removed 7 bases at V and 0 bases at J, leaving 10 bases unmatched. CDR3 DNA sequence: TGTGCCAGCAACCTACAGGGGGCTTTAAGCTCTGGGGCCAACGTCCTGACTTTC. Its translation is CASNLQGALSSGANVLTF.

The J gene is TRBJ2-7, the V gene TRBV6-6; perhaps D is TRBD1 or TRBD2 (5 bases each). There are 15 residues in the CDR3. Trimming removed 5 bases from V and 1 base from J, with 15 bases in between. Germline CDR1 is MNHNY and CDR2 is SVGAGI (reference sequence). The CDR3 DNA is TGTGCCAGCAGTCCCCAGGGACCGAGTTCCTACGAGCAGTACTTC. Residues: CASSPQGPSSYEQYF.

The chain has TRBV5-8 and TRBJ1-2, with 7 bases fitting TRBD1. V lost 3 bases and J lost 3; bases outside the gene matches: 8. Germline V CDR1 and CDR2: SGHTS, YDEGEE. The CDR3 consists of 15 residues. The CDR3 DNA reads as TGTGCCAGCAGCTCCGACAGGGAGACAGACTATGGCTACACCTTC. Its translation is CASSSDRETDYGYTF.

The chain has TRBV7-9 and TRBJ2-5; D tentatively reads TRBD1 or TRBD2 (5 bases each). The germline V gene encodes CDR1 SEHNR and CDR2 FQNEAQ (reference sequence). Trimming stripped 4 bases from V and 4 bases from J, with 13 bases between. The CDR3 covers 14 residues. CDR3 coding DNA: TGTGCCAGCAGCTCCGGGGCCGAGGGAGAGACCCAGTACTTC. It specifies CASSSGAEGETQYF.

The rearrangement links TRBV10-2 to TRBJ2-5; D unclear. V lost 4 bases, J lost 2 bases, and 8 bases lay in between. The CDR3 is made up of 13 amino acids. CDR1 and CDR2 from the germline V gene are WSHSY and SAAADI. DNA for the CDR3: TGCGCCAGCAGTGGACCGAAGCAAGAGACCCAGTACTTC. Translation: CASSGPKQETQYF.

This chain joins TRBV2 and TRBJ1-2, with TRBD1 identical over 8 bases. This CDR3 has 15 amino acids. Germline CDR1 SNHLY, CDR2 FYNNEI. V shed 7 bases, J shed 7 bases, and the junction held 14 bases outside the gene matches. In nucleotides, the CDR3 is TGTGCCAGCACCCTCAGAGGCCAGGGGGCCCCTGGCTACACCTTC. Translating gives CASTLRGQGAPGYTF.

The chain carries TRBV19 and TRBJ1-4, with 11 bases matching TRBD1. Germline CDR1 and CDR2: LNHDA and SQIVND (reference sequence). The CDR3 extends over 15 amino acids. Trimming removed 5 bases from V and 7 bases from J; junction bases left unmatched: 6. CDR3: CASSSGTGGREKLFF. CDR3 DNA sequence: TGTGCCAGTAGTTCCGGGACAGGGGGTCGTGAAAAACTGTTTTTT. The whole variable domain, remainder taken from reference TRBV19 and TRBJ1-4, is DGGITQSPKYLFRKEGQNVTLSCEQNLNHDAMYWYRQDPGQGLRLIYYSQIVNDFQKGDIAEGYSVSREKKESFPLTVTSAQKNPTAFYLCASSSGTGGREKLFFGSGTQLSVL.

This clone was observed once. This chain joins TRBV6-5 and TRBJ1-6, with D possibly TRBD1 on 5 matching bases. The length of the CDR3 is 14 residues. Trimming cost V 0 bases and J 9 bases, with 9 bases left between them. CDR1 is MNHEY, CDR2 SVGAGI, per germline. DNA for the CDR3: TGTGCCAGCAGTTACTCCTGGGGCGGTTCACCCCTCCACTTT. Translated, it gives CASSYSWGGSPLHF.

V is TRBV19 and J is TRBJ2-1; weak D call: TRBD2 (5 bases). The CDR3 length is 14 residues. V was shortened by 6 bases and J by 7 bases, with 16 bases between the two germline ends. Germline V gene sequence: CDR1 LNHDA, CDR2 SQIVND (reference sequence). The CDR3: CASSGVGRANEQFF. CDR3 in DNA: TGTGCCAGTAGCGGGGTCGGACGGGCGAATGAGCAGTTCTTC.

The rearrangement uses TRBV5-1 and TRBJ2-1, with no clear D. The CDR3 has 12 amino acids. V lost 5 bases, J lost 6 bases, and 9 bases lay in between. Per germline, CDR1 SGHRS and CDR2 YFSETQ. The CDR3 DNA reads TGCGCCAGCAGGATCAGTAGCAATGAGCAGTTCTTC. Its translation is CASRISSNEQFF.

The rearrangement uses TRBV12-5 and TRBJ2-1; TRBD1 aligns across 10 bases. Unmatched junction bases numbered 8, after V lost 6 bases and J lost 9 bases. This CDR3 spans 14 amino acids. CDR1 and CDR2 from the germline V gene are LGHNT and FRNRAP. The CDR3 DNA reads TGTGCTAGTGGGCCGGGACAGGGGAGGGGTGAGCAGTTCTTC. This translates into CASGPGQGRGEQFF.

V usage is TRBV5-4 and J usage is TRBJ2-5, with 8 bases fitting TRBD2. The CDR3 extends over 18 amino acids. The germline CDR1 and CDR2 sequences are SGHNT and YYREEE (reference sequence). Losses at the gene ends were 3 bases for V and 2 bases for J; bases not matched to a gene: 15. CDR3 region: CASSSPWGGGPSQETQYF. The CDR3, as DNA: TGTGCCAGCAGCTCCCCTTGGGGCGGGGGGCCTTCTCAAGAGACCCAGTACTTC.

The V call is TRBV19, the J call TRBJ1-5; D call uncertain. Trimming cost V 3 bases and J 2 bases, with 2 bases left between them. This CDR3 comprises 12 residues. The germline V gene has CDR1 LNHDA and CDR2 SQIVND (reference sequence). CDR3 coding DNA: TGTGCCAGTAGTATCGGCAATCAGCCCCAGCATTTT. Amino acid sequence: CASSIGNQPQHF.

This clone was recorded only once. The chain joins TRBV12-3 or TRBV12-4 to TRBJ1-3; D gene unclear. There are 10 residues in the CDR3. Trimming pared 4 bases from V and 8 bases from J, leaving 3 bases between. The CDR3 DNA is TGTGCCAGCAGTTGGGACACCATATATTTT. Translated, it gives CASSWDTIYF.

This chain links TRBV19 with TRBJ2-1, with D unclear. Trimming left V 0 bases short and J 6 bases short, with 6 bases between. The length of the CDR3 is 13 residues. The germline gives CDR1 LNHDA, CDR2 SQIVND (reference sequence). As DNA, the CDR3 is TGTGCCAGTAGTATAGAAACGGTCAATGAGCAGTTCTTC. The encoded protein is CASSIETVNEQFF.

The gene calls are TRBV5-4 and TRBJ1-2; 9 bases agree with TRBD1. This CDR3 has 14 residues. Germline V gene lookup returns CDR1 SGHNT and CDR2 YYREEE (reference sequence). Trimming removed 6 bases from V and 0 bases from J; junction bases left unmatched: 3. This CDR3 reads CASTGQGTNYGYTF. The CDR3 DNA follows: TGTGCCAGCACAGGACAGGGGACTAACTATGGCTACACCTTC.

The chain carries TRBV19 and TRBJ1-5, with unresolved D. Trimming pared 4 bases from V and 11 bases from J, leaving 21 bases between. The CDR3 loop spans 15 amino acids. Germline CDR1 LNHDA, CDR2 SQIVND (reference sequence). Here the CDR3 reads CASSSEAGSPTTQHF. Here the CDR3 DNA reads TGTGCCAGTAGTAGCGAAGCGGGATCCCCCACGACCCAGCATTTT.

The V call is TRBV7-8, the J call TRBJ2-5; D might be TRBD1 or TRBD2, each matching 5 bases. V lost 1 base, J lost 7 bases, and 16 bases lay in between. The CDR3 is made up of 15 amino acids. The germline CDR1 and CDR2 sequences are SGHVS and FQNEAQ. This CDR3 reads CASSLVDTGAGTQYF. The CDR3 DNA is TGTGCCAGCAGCTTAGTGGACACGGGTGCGGGGACCCAGTACTTC. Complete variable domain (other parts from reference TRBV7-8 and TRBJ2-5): GAGVSQSPRYKVAKRGQDVALRCDPISGHVSLFWYQQALGQGPEFLTYFQNEAQLDKSGLPSDRFFAERPEGSVSTLKIQRTQQEDSAVYLCASSLVDTGAGTQYFGPGTRLLVL.

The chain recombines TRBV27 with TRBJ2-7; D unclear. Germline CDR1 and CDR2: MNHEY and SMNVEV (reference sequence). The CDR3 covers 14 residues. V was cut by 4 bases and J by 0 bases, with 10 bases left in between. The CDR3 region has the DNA TGTGCCAGCAGTTACGCAAAGAGCTCCTACGAGCAGTACTTC. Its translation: CASSYAKSSYEQYF.